Sequencing of this T cell receptor beta chain was carried out in a study of beta chain features in type 1 diabetes. Comments on this clone: One end of the junction does not line up with germline, which may come from a read error.

This CDR3 is built from 14 residues. Germline CDR1 reads SGHTA; CDR2 reads FQGNSA. Every bit of the isolated RNA underwent reverse transcription, so sequencing read expressed TCRB transcripts. Produced via immunoSEQ multiplex PCR; TCRdb's table is partial and in-frame only. The repertoire includes about 320,000 clones, about 15% of them detected once, and 6.7% sits in the top ten. This chain uses TRBV7-2 with TRBJ2-7, with 7 bases fitting TRBD2. This clonotype was sampled from a man in his thirties or forties in good health. Sequenced sample: central memory CD4+ T cells from blood. This chain's CDR3 is CASSLTGGSSEQYF. In DNA, the CDR3 is TGTGCCAGCAGCTTAACGGGGGGTTCCTCCGAGCAGTACTTC.